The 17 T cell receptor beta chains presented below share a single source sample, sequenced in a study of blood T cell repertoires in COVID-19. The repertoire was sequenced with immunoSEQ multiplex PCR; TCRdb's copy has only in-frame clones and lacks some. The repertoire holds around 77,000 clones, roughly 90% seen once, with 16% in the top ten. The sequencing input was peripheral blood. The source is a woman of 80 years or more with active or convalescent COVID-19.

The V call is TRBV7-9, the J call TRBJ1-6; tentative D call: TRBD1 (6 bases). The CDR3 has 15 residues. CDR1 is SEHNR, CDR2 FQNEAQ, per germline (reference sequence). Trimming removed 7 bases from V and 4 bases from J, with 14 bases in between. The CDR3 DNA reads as TGTGCCAGCACTCTGGGGGACACTTATAATTCACCCCTCCACTTT. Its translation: CASTLGDTYNSPLHF.

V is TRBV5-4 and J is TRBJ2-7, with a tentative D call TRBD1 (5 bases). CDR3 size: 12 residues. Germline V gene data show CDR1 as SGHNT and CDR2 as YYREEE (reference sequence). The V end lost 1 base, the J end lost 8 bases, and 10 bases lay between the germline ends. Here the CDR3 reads CASSLSAGQQYF. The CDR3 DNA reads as TGTGCCAGCAGCTTGTCGGCAGGGCAGCAGTACTTC.

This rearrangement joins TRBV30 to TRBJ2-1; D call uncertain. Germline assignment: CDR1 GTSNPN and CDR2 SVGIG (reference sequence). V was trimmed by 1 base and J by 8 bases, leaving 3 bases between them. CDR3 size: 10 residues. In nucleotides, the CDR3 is TGTGCCTGGAGTGCGTATGAGCAGTTCTTC. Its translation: CAWSAYEQFF.

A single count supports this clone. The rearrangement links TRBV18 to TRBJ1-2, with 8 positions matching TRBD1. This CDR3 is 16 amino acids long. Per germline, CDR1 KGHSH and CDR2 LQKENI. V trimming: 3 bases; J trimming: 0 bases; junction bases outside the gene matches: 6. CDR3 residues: CASSPAHRGANYGYTF. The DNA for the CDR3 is TGTGCCAGCTCACCCGCACACAGGGGGGCTAACTATGGCTACACCTTC. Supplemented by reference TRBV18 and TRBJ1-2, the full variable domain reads NAGVMQNPRHLVRRRGQEARLRCSPMKGHSHVYWYRQLPEEGLKFMVYLQKENIIDESGMPKERFSAEFPKEGPSILRIQQVVRGDSAAYFCASSPAHRGANYGYTFGSGTRLTVV.

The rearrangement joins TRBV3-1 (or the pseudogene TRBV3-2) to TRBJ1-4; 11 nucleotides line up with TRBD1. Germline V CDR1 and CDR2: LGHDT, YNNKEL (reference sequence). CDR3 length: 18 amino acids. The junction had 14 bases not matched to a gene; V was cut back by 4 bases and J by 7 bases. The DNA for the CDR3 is TGTGCCAGCAGCCGGACTACCCCCGGGACAGGGGGAAGTGAAAAACTGTTTTTT. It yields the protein CASSRTTPGTGGSEKLFF.

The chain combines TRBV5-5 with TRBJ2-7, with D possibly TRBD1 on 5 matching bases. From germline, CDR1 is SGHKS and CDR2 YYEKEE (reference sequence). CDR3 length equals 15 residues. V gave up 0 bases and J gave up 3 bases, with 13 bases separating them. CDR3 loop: CASSLEGGQNYEQYF. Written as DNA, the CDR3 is TGTGCCAGCAGCTTGGAGGGCGGACAAAACTACGAGCAGTACTTC.

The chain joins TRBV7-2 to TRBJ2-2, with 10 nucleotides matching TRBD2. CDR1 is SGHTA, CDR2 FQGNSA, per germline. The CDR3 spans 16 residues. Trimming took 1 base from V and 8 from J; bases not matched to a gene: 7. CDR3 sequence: CASSLVLAGVSGELFF. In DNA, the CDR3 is TGTGCCAGCAGCTTAGTGCTAGCGGGGGTGTCAGGGGAGCTGTTTTTT.

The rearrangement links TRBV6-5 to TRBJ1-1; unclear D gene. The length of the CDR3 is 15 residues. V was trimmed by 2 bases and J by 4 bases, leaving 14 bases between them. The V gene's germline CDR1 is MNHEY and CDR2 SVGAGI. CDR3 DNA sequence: TGTGCCAGCAGTTACGTTAGAGGGCTTGCCACTGAAGCTTTCTTT. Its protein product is CASSYVRGLATEAFF.

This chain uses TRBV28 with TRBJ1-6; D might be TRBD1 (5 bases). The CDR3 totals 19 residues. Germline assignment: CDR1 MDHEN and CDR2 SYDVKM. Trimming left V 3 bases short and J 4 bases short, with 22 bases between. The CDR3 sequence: CASSFPSTGTGTYNSPLHF. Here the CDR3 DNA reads TGTGCCAGCAGTTTTCCCTCAACCGGGACGGGGACTTATAATTCACCCCTCCACTTT.

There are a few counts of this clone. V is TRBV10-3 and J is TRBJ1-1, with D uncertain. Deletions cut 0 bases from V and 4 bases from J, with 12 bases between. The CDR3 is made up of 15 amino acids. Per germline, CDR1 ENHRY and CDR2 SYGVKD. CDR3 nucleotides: TGTGCCATCAGTGAGTCGCGGGGATTGAGCACTGAAGCTTTCTTT. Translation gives CAISESRGLSTEAFF.

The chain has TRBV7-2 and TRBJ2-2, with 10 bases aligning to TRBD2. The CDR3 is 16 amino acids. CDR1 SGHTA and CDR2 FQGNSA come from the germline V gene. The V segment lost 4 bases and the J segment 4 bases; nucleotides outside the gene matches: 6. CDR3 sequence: CASSSKRGGSTGELFF. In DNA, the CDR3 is TGTGCCAGCAGCTCTAAGCGGGGGGGCTCCACCGGGGAGCTGTTTTTT.

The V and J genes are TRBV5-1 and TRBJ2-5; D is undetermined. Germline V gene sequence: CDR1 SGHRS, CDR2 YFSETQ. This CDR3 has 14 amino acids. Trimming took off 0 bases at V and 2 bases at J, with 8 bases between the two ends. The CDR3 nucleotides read TGCGCCAGCAGCTTGGTCCCAGGTCAAGAGACCCAGTACTTC. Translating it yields CASSLVPGQETQYF. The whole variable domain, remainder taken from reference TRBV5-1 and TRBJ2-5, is KAGVTQTPRYLIKTRGQQVTLSCSPISGHRSVSWYQQTPGQGLQFLFEYFSETQRNKGNFPGRFSGRQFSNSRSEMNVSTLELGDSALYLCASSLVPGQETQYFGPGTRLLVL.

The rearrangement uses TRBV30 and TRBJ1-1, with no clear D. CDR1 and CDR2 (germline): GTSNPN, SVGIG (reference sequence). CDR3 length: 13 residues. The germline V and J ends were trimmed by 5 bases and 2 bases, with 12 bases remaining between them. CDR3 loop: CAWRLSSNTEAFF. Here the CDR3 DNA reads TGTGCCTGGCGATTAAGCTCTAACACTGAAGCTTTCTTT.

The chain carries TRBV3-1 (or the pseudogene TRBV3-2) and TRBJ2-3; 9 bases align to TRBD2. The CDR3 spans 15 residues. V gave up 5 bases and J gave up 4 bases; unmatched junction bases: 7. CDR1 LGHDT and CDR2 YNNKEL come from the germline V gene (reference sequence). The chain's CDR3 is CASSYPGLAPDTQYF. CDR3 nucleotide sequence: TGTGCCAGCAGCTACCCGGGACTAGCTCCAGATACGCAGTATTTT.

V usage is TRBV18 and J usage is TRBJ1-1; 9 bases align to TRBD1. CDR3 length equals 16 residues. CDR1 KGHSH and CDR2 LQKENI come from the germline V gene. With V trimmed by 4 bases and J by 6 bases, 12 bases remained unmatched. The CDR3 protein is CASSQTSGTGIAEAFF. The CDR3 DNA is TGTGCCAGCTCACAAACATCCGGGACAGGGATCGCTGAAGCTTTCTTT.

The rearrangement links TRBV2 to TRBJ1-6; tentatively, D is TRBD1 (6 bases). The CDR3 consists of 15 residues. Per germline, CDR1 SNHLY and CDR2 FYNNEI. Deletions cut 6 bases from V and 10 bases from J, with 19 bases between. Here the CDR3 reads CASSQTTGSGSPLHF. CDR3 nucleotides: TGTGCCAGCAGCCAAACAACAGGGAGCGGATCACCCCTCCACTTT.

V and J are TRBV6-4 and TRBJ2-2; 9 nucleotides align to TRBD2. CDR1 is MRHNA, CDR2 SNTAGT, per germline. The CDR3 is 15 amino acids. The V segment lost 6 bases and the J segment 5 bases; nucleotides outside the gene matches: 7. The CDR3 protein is CASSPGLAGTGELFF. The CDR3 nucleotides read TGTGCCAGCAGCCCCGGGCTAGCGGGAACCGGGGAGCTGTTTTTT.